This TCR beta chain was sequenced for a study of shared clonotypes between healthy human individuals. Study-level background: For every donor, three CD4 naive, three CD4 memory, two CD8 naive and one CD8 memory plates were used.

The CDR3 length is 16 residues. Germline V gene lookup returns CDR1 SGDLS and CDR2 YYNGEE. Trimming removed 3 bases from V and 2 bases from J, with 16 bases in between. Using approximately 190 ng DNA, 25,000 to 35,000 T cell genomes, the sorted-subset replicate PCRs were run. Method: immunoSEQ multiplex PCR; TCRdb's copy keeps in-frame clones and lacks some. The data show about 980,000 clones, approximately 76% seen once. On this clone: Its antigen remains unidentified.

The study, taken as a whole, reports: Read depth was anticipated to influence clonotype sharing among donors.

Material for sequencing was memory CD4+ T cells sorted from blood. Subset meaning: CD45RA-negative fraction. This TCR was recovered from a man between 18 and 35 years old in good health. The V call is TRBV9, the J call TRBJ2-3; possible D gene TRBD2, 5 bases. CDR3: CASSAGRGLVTDTQYF. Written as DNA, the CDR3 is TGTGCCAGCAGCGCGGGCCGAGGACTCGTCACAGATACGCAGTATTTT.